The rows below give T cell receptor beta chains drawn from one sample of a study of Graves' ophthalmopathy and Graves' hyperthyroidism. TCRdb re-derived calls from the multiplex PCR reads in MiXCR, one entry per CDR3 protein. The data contain under 250,000 distinct CDR3 sequences, roughly a fifth of them singletons. The sample taken for sequencing was peripheral blood. The receptors were gathered from a woman between 50 and 59 years old with Graves' ophthalmopathy. Both conserved end residues are part of each CDR3. A D gene is named only where the DNA matches it firmly. Rows may omit the clone size; those that give it use once, few, many or a size class.

size,D,V,J,DNA,CDR3
.,.,TRBV11-2,TRBJ2-7,TGTGCCAGCAGGGCGCCGAGCTCCTACGAGCAGTACTTC,CASRAPSSYEQYF
many,TRBD1,TRBV12-3/TRBV12-4,TRBJ2-5,TGTGCCAGCAGCCCAGCGCAGGGGGTATCAGAGACCCAGTACTTC,CASSPAQGVSETQYF
many,TRBD2,TRBV6-1,TRBJ2-7,TGTGCCAGCAGAGCCGAGACTAGCGTGTTCTCCGAGCAGTACTTC,CASRAETSVFSEQYF
many,.,TRBV6-5,TRBJ1-3,TGTGCCAGCAGTATCTCTGGAAACACCATATATTTT,CASSISGNTIYF
many,.,TRBV29-1,TRBJ1-2,TGCAGCGTTTCCAGTGGCTACACCTTC,CSVSSGYTF
many,TRBD1,TRBV20-1,TRBJ1-1,TGCAGTGCTAGAGATACCCGGGTGATCGGGACAGGGAAAACTGAAGCTTTCTTT,CSARDTRVIGTGKTEAFF
many,TRBD1,TRBV18,TRBJ1-1,TGTGCCAGCTCACCAGGGGGACAGGGGGCAACGGCTTTCTTT,CASSPGGQGATAFF
many,TRBD2,TRBV3-1,TRBJ2-5,TGTGCCAGCGGGGATGAACTAGCGGGGAGGGAGACCCAGTACTTC,CASGDELAGRETQYF
.,.,TRBV12-5,TRBJ2-2,TGTGCTAGTGGACCAGGGGTCACCGGGGAGCTGTTTTTT,CASGPGVTGELFF
many,.,TRBV4-2,TRBJ2-6,TGTGCCAGCAGCCAGGTCTCCTCTGGGGCCAACGTCCTGACTTTC,CASSQVSSGANVLTF
many,.,TRBV7-9,TRBJ1-2,TGTGCCAGCAGCTGGAAAAGGGGGGCGGACTATGGCTACACCTTC,CASSWKRGADYGYTF
many,TRBD1,TRBV12-3/TRBV12-4,TRBJ1-3,TGTGCCAGCAGCCTGGACAGGGTACCTTTCTCTGGAAACACCATATATTTT,CASSLDRVPFSGNTIYF
many,TRBD1,TRBV2,TRBJ2-7,TGTGCCAGCACCGGACAGGGCGGCGACGAGCAGTACTTC,CASTGQGGDEQYF
few,.,TRBV30,TRBJ2-4,TGTGCCTGGAGTCCTTCGGGACTAGCCAAAAACATTCAGTACTTC,CAWSPSGLAKNIQYF
once,.,TRBV28,TRBJ1-2,TGTGCCAGCAGTTTGATCATCGAGACAGGAGATGGCTACACCTTC,CASSLIIETGDGYTF
.,.,TRBV5-1,TRBJ1-5,TGCGCCAGCAGCTTGTCCGGGATGGATCAGCCCCAGCATTTT,CASSLSGMDQPQHF
many,.,TRBV7-2,TRBJ2-7,TGTGCCAGCAGCTCCCAACAGGGATACGAGCAGTACTTC,CASSSQQGYEQYF
once,.,TRBV10-3,TRBJ2-7,TGTGCCATCAGTGAGTCTGGGAGCTCCTACGAGCAGTGCTTC,CAISESGSSYEQCF
many,.,TRBV20-1,TRBJ1-2,TGCAGTGCTCCGCCGGCCCTAAGCGCCCAGAACTATGGCTACACCTTC,CSAPPALSAQNYGYTF
many,.,TRBV12-3/TRBV12-4,TRBJ1-2,TGTGCCAGCAGTTTTACCTCCGCAGGCTACACCTTC,CASSFTSAGYTF
many,.,TRBV6-5,TRBJ1-1,TGTGCCAGCAGCAGGGGAGTGAACACTGAAGCTTTCTTT,CASSRGVNTEAFF
.,.,TRBV7-9,TRBJ2-7,TGTGCCAGCAGCTTAGCGTCAGTCGGCGAGCAGTACTTC,CASSLASVGEQYF
many,.,TRBV20-1,TRBJ1-2,TGCAGTGGAAGAATGGACTCTAACTATGGCTACACCTTC,CSGRMDSNYGYTF
.,.,TRBV24-1,TRBJ2-7,TGTGCCAACACCGACGGAGACGAGCAGTCCTTC,CANTDGDEQSF
.,.,TRBV11-2,TRBJ2-7,TGTGCCAGCACCCTTAGCGGTTCTACCTACGAGCAGTACTTC,CASTLSGSTYEQYF
.,TRBD1,TRBV2,TRBJ1-5,TGTGCCAGCAGTGATTGGGCGACAGGGGGCGGGGGTCAGCCCCAGCATTTT,CASSDWATGGGGQPQHF
many,.,TRBV6-1,TRBJ2-7,TGTGCCAGCAGTGCCAAGGGGGGGCCTACCGGGGGTAACACTTACGAGCAGTACTTC,CASSAKGGPTGGNTYEQYF
many,.,TRBV27,TRBJ1-2,TGTGCCAGCAGTTCTTCTTTGAGAGTGCCTGACTATGGCTACACCTTC,CASSSSLRVPDYGYTF
many,.,TRBV29-1,TRBJ1-2,TGCAGCGTTGAAGATCAGGAGACCCCAAACTACACCTTC,CSVEDQETPNYTF
many,TRBD1,TRBV11-1,TRBJ1-2,TGTGCCAGCAGCCCTAAGGTGGGGGAATCCGGGACAGACACCTTC,CASSPKVGESGTDTF
many,TRBD1,TRBV11-2,TRBJ2-7,TGTGCCAGCAGCCCCCGTCGACAGGGGGGGACCTACGAGCAGTACTTC,CASSPRRQGGTYEQYF
many,TRBD1,TRBV6-2/TRBV6-3,TRBJ1-2,TGTGCCAGCAGTTACCGGGACAGGGGGCGTTTTAACTATGGCTACACCTTC,CASSYRDRGRFNYGYTF
.,.,TRBV6-2/TRBV6-3,TRBJ1-5,TGTGCCAGCAGCCGCGTACAGGGCGGTCAGCCCCAGCATTTT,CASSRVQGGQPQHF
many,.,TRBV5-6,TRBJ2-7,TGTGCCAGCAGCGTGGTGGAAGGGAGGCAGTACTTC,CASSVVEGRQYF
few,.,TRBV4-2,TRBJ1-1,TGTGCCAGCAGCCGAGCAGGGATAAATTCGAACACTGAAGCTTTCTTT,CASSRAGINSNTEAFF
many,.,TRBV4-1,TRBJ1-3,TGCGCCAGCAGCCAACAAACAACGGTGACCTCTGGAAACACCATATATTTT,CASSQQTTVTSGNTIYF
many,TRBD1,TRBV6-1,TRBJ2-5,TGTGCCAGCAGTGAAGGGGGGACAGCCCAAGAGACCCAGTACTTC,CASSEGGTAQETQYF